One sample yielded the 22 T cell receptor beta chains listed below, sequenced in a study of graft-versus-host responses after intestinal transplantation. TCRdb's table, derived via immunoSEQ multiplex PCR, lists solely in-frame clones and lacks some. The repertoire holds fewer than 100,000 clones, with roughly 82% as singletons. The source material was PBMCs, sampled 255 days after intestinal transplant. Receptors originate from a human patient who received an intestinal transplant, so some T cells may come from the graft donor.

This clone was seen just once. This chain uses TRBV6-1 with TRBJ1-6; tentative D call: TRBD1 (6 bases). The CDR3 is 15 amino acids. Germline V gene lookup returns CDR1 MNHNS and CDR2 SASEGT. Trimming cost V 5 bases and J 9 bases, with 17 bases left between them. In nucleotides, the CDR3 is TGTGCCAGCAGTCTCGAGAGGGGGGTAGGTTCACCCCTCCACTTT. It translates to CASSLERGVGSPLHF.

V and J are TRBV30 and TRBJ1-4; D remains unclear. Per germline, CDR1 GTSNPN and CDR2 SVGIG (reference sequence). The CDR3 covers 14 residues. Trimming took off 0 bases at V and 1 base at J, with 6 bases between the two ends. CDR3 region: CAWSVGITNEKLFF. DNA for the CDR3: TGTGCCTGGAGTGTAGGCATAACTAATGAAAAACTGTTTTTT.

The chain recombines TRBV5-4 with TRBJ2-7; 9 nucleotides align to TRBD1. Trimming removed 3 bases from V and 1 base from J; junction bases left unmatched: 5. The CDR3 runs 15 residues. Looked up from germline, CDR1 is SGHNT and CDR2 is YYREEE (reference sequence). The CDR3 is CASSSPGQGSYEQYF. The DNA for the CDR3 is TGTGCCAGCAGCTCTCCGGGACAGGGTTCCTACGAGCAGTACTTC.

V is TRBV5-1 and J is TRBJ2-5; D is unresolved. CDR3 length: 13 amino acids. V was trimmed by 3 bases and J by 5 bases, leaving 11 bases between them. The germline V gene has CDR1 SGHRS and CDR2 YFSETQ. The CDR3 sequence: CASSSSGIETQYF. The CDR3 DNA follows: TGCGCCAGCAGCTCCAGTGGTATCGAGACCCAGTACTTC.

The rearrangement uses TRBV5-1 and TRBJ2-1; maybe TRBD1 (5 bases). Germline V CDR1 and CDR2: SGHRS, YFSETQ. V was trimmed by 0 bases and J by 10 bases, leaving 11 bases between them. The CDR3 has 13 amino acids. The CDR3, as DNA: TGCGCCAGCAGCTTGGCCCAAGGGGTAGAGCAGTTCTTC. This gives the protein CASSLAQGVEQFF.

The chain combines TRBV27 with TRBJ2-7, with TRBD1 matching over 7 bases. CDR3 length: 14 amino acids. V shed 6 bases, J shed 3 bases, and the junction held 8 bases outside the gene matches. Germline CDR1 reads MNHEY; CDR2 reads SMNVEV (reference sequence). CDR3 sequence reads: CASSKDRELYEQYF. The CDR3 bases are TGTGCCAGCAGCAAAGACAGGGAACTCTACGAGCAGTACTTC.

The chain employs TRBV28 and TRBJ1-5, with 10 nucleotides matching TRBD1. CDR1 is MDHEN, CDR2 SYDVKM, per germline. The V segment lost 3 bases and the J segment 5 bases; nucleotides outside the gene matches: 7. CDR3 length: 16 amino acids. CDR3: CASSFRGTGVDQPQHF. The CDR3 DNA reads TGTGCCAGCAGTTTCCGAGGGACAGGGGTCGATCAGCCCCAGCATTTT.

The V and J genes are TRBV28 and TRBJ1-2, with a tentative D call TRBD1 (5 bases). The CDR3 length is 13 residues. The germline CDR1 and CDR2 sequences are MDHEN and SYDVKM. V was pared by 6 bases and J by 5 bases, with 13 bases between. The CDR3 region is CASSSQGVYGYTF. The CDR3 DNA is TGTGCCAGCAGCTCCCAAGGGGTATATGGCTACACCTTC.

The table lists this clone with a few counts. The chain combines TRBV28 with TRBJ2-5; D is uncertain. The V gene's germline CDR1 is MDHEN and CDR2 SYDVKM. Trimming cost V 6 bases and J 0 bases, with 14 bases left between them. The CDR3 consists of 15 residues. CDR3 in amino acids: CASRPGDYNQETQYF. In DNA form, the CDR3 reads TGTGCCAGCAGGCCGGGCGATTATAACCAAGAGACCCAGTACTTC.

This clone was seen just once. V and J are TRBV9 and TRBJ1-2; D remains unclear. Trimming cost V 3 bases and J 0 bases, with 9 bases left between them. The length of the CDR3 is 14 residues. Germline loops: CDR1 SGDLS, CDR2 YYNGEE. DNA for the CDR3: TGTGCCAGCAGCGAAGAGCCTTCTAACTATGGCTACACCTTC. Amino acid sequence: CASSEEPSNYGYTF. The full variable domain, rest sourced from reference TRBV9 and TRBJ1-2, is DSGVTQTPKHLITATGQRVTLRCSPRSGDLSVYWYQQSLDQGLQFLIQYYNGEERAKGNILERFSAQQFPDLHSELNLSSLELGDSALYFCASSEEPSNYGYTFGSGTRLTVV.

V is TRBV14 and J is TRBJ2-1; 9 bases match TRBD2. The CDR3 covers 15 residues. The trim removed 1 base at V and 10 bases at J, leaving 8 bases unmatched. Per germline, CDR1 SGHDN and CDR2 FVKESK. This CDR3 is CASSQGPAGGYEQFF. The DNA for the CDR3 is TGTGCCAGCAGCCAAGGTCCAGCGGGGGGCTACGAGCAGTTCTTC. Full variable domain (rest looked up from reference TRBV14 and TRBJ2-1): EAGVTQFPSHSVIEKGQTVTLRCDPISGHDNLYWYRRVMGKEIKFLLHFVKESKQDESGMPNNRFLAERTGGTYSTLKVQPAELEDSGVYFCASSQGPAGGYEQFFGPGTRLTVL.

The chain is built from TRBV28 and TRBJ2-5, with D perhaps being TRBD1 or TRBD2 (6 bases each). Germline CDR1 reads MDHEN; CDR2 reads SYDVKM. Trimming left V 3 bases short and J 5 bases short, with 13 bases between. The CDR3 runs to 14 residues. This CDR3 reads CASSLMGGRETQYF. As DNA, the CDR3 is TGTGCCAGCAGTTTGATGGGGGGCAGGGAGACCCAGTACTTC.

The chain is built from TRBV27 and TRBJ1-1; D may be TRBD1 (6 bases). The CDR3 covers 16 residues. Germline CDR1 and CDR2: MNHEY and SMNVEV (reference sequence). The V end lost 5 bases, the J end lost 4 bases, and 20 bases lay between the germline ends. The CDR3 region is CASSPLGTPRGTEAFF. CDR3 DNA: TGTGCCAGCAGTCCGCTGGGGACCCCCAGGGGCACTGAAGCTTTCTTT.

This chain uses TRBV5-1 with TRBJ1-5; D possibly corresponds to TRBD1 (5 bases). The CDR3 is made up of 15 amino acids. V lost 4 bases to trimming and J lost 0 bases, with 11 bases between them. Germline CDR1 reads SGHRS; CDR2 reads YFSETQ. The CDR3 reads CASSLGTDSNQPQHF. The CDR3, as DNA: TGCGCCAGCAGCCTAGGGACGGATAGCAATCAGCCCCAGCATTTT.

The V and J genes are TRBV15 and TRBJ2-3, with 9 bases matching TRBD1. Germline-derived CDR1 and CDR2 are LNHNV and YYDKDF (reference sequence). Trimming took 4 bases from V and 1 from J; bases not matched to a gene: 6. The CDR3 runs to 16 residues. The CDR3 DNA follows: TGTGCCACCAGCATGGGACAGGGAGGAGGCACAGATACGCAGTATTTT. This translates into CATSMGQGGGTDTQYF. Together with reference TRBV15 and TRBJ2-3, the CDR3 gives the full variable domain: DAMVIQNPRYQVTQFGKPVTLSCSQTLNHNVMYWYQQKSSQAPKLLFHYYDKDFNNEADTPDNFQSRRPNTSFCFLDIRSPGLGDTAMYLCATSMGQGGGTDTQYFGPGTRLTVL.

The V gene is TRBV6-4, the J gene TRBJ2-1; 8 nucleotides line up with TRBD2. J gave up 8 bases and V 4 bases, and 4 bases lay outside the gene matches. From germline, CDR1 is MRHNA and CDR2 SNTAGT. The CDR3 loop spans 13 amino acids. CDR3 residues: CASSVSGKDEQFF. The CDR3, as DNA: TGTGCCAGCAGTGTTAGCGGGAAGGATGAGCAGTTCTTC.

The chain has TRBV30 and TRBJ1-2, with D unresolved. From germline, CDR1 is GTSNPN and CDR2 SVGIG (reference sequence). Trimming left V 2 bases short and J 8 bases short, with 15 bases between. The CDR3 contains 13 residues. This CDR3 reads CAWSPNSLRGYTF. The CDR3 region has the DNA TGTGCCTGGAGTCCAAATTCGTTGCGCGGCTACACCTTC.

This sequence joins TRBV2 and TRBJ1-5, with D uncertain. V lost 4 bases and J 3 bases, leaving 7 bases between the germline ends. CDR3 size: 13 residues. Germline CDR1 and CDR2: SNHLY and FYNNEI. In DNA, the CDR3 is TGTGCCAGCAGTGGGGATTTCAATCAGCCCCAGCATTTT. It encodes CASSGDFNQPQHF.

J is TRBJ1-1 and V is TRBV18, with no clear D. Looked up from germline, CDR1 is KGHSH and CDR2 is LQKENI. The CDR3 loop spans 13 amino acids. The V end was cut by 3 bases, the J end by 1 base, with 6 bases between. This chain's CDR3 is CASSPSGNTEAFF. In DNA form, the CDR3 reads TGTGCCAGCTCACCGTCTGGGAACACTGAAGCTTTCTTT.

This clone appeared once. The CDR3 DNA reads as TGTGCCAGCAGGTCGGGACCCCCGTTAACCCAAGAGACCCAGTACTTC. This gives the protein CASRSGPPLTQETQYF. The V and J genes are TRBV5-4 and TRBJ2-5; D tentatively reads TRBD1 or TRBD2 (5 bases each). The V end was cut by 5 bases, the J end by 1 base, with 18 bases between. Germline V CDR1 and CDR2: SGHNT, YYREEE (reference sequence). The CDR3 extends over 16 amino acids. The full variable domain, with the rest looked up from reference TRBV5-4 and TRBJ2-5, is ETGVTQSPTHLIKTRGQQVTLRCSSQSGHNTVSWYQQALGQGPQFIFQYYREEENGRGNFPPRFSGLQFPNYSSELNVNALELDDSALYLCASRSGPPLTQETQYFGPGTRLLVL.

The rearrangement links TRBV9 to TRBJ2-1, with 8 bases aligning to TRBD2. The V segment lost 1 base and the J segment 7 bases; nucleotides outside the gene matches: 4. The CDR3 totals 14 residues. From germline, CDR1 is SGDLS and CDR2 YYNGEE. The CDR3 region is CASSVSGSNNEQFF. CDR3 nucleotides: TGTGCCAGCAGCGTAAGCGGGAGTAATAATGAGCAGTTCTTC.

The chain has TRBV7-9 and TRBJ1-1; no definite D call. V dropped 7 bases and J dropped 11 bases, with 20 bases sitting between them. This CDR3 has 13 amino acids. The germline V gene has CDR1 SEHNR and CDR2 FQNEAQ (reference sequence). CDR3 in DNA: TGTGCCAGCACCCCCGCTGTTGGGAATGAGGCTTTCTTT. This encodes CASTPAVGNEAFF.